These T cell receptor beta chains were read from a single sample in a study of Ad26.COV2.S vaccination and SARS-CoV-2 variants. TCRdb's copy holds only in-frame clones and misses some; the assay was immunoSEQ multiplex PCR. The sample has some 460,000 clones, roughly nine tenths seen once. The specimen comprised peripheral blood, sampled in a trial of Ad26.COV2.S vaccine versus placebo. The source is a person between 18 and 65 years old who received the Ad26.COV2.S COVID-19 vaccine or a placebo. Both conserved end residues are part of each CDR3. A D gene is named only where the DNA matches it firmly. A clone size is listed for some rows: how often the clone was seen (once, few, many), or a class if it is expanded.

d_gene	j_gene	v_gene	abundance	CDR3nt	CDR3aa
TRBD2	TRBJ2-1	TRBV9	few	TGTGCCAGCAGCGTACGGGGGGTAGATGAGCAGTTCTTC	CASSVRGVDEQFF
.	TRBJ2-5	TRBV5-1	.	TGCGCCAGCAGCTTGGGGAGGATACAAGAGACCCAGTACTTC	CASSLGRIQETQYF
TRBD1	TRBJ2-3	TRBV7-9	.	TGTGCCAGCAGTCGGACAGGGTTAAGCACAGATACGCAGTATTTT	CASSRTGLSTDTQYF
.	TRBJ1-6	TRBV30	.	TGTGCCTGGACGCTCTGGACTGGTAATTCACCCCTCCACTTT	CAWTLWTGNSPLHF
.	TRBJ2-7	TRBV5-5	once	TGTGCCAGCAGCTTGGTGGGAAGCCTCTACGAGCAGTACTTC	CASSLVGSLYEQYF
.	TRBJ1-5	TRBV4-1	.	TGCGCCAGCAGCCAAGGTGTGGCAGGGTGGGTCAATCAGCCCCAGCATTTT	CASSQGVAGWVNQPQHF
TRBD2	TRBJ2-1	TRBV9	.	TGTGCCAGCAGCGTGTTAGCGGGAGTCTACAATGAGCAGTTCTTC	CASSVLAGVYNEQFF
.	TRBJ1-1	TRBV10-3	once	TGTGCCATCAGTGAGTCTCCCAGGAACACTGAAGCTTTCTTT	CAISESPRNTEAFF
.	TRBJ2-2	TRBV2	once	TGTGCCAGCAGTGGGGTACGGAACACCGGGGAGCTGTTTTTT	CASSGVRNTGELFF
.	TRBJ1-5	TRBV6-5	.	TGTGCCAGCAGCGAGACGTCGGGACAGCCCCAGCATTTT	CASSETSGQPQHF
.	TRBJ1-5	TRBV6-5	.	TGTGCCAGCAGTTACGGCGGGGAGCCCCAGCATTTT	CASSYGGEPQHF
.	TRBJ1-1	TRBV25-1	once	TGTGCCAGCAGTGAAAGCAGGGCTTCGGCTGAAGCTTTCTTT	CASSESRASAEAFF
TRBD1	TRBJ2-5	TRBV2	.	TGTGCCAGCAGTGTTAGGACAGGGCCGAACTTC	CASSVRTGPNF
TRBD1	TRBJ1-1	TRBV25-1	.	TGTGCCAGCAGTGAATCGGCAGGGGGATTTCGCATGAACACTGAAGCTTTCTTT	CASSESAGGFRMNTEAFF
TRBD2	TRBJ2-4	TRBV27	.	TGTGCCAGCAGTTCCCTACTAGCGGGGGACAACATTCAGTACTTC	CASSSLLAGDNIQYF